Listed below are T cell receptor beta chains from one sample, sequenced in a study of identical twins. A single record per CDR3 protein comes from TCRdb applying MiXCR to the 5' RACE reads. The sample includes 250,000 or so distinct CDR3 sequences, roughly 7% seen only once; the top ten take 3.6%. This sample also appeared in a second study, on yellow fever vaccine responses in identical twins.

Sequenced material: memory (CD45RO+) T cells sorted from blood. These receptors came from a woman under 30 in good health. Both conserved end residues are part of each CDR3. The D gene is left open where the match is weak. The listing skips clone size in some rows; elsewhere it reads once, few, many or a size class.

clone_size	j_call	v_call	d_call	cdr3_nt	cdr3_aa
few	TRBJ2-2	TRBV6-2/TRBV6-3	TRBD2	TGTGCCAGCAGTTGGACTAGCGCGTTGAACACCGGGGAGCTGTTTTTT	CASSWTSALNTGELFF
NA	TRBJ2-1	TRBV24-1	NA	TGTGCCACCAGTGATTTAAGGTTTCCCTACAATGAGCAGTTCTTC	CATSDLRFPYNEQFF
NA	TRBJ1-2	TRBV5-1	TRBD1	TGCGCCAGCAGTTCCCTCCTGGACAGGGGAGATGGCTACACCTTC	CASSSLLDRGDGYTF
many	TRBJ2-1	TRBV7-8	NA	TGTGCCAGCAGCCCTTCCGGAACCCAGCAGTTCTTC	CASSPSGTQQFF
few	TRBJ2-3	TRBV7-8	TRBD2	TGTGCCAGCAGCCTGGAAGCGGGGGGGTTCACAGATACGCAGTATTTT	CASSLEAGGFTDTQYF
few	TRBJ2-2	TRBV6-5	TRBD2	TGTGCCAGCACTTCCTTAGCGGGGCTAAGCGGCACCGGGGAGCTGTTTTTT	CASTSLAGLSGTGELFF
few	TRBJ2-7	TRBV10-3	NA	TGTGCCATCGGTCGGGGAGAGTACGAGCAGTACTTC	CAIGRGEYEQYF
few	TRBJ1-4	TRBV27	NA	TGTGCCAGCAGGAGGGGAGGCAGGCGGAGTAATGAAAAACTGTTTTTT	CASRRGGRRSNEKLFF
NA	TRBJ2-3	TRBV6-1	TRBD2	TGTGCCAGCAGTCCGGGACGAGGGAGGGCAGGGGATACGCAGTATTTT	CASSPGRGRAGDTQYF
few	TRBJ2-1	TRBV27	NA	TGTGCCAGCAGTTCCGAACCCAACAGGGGGGGTGAGCAGTTCTTC	CASSSEPNRGGEQFF
many	TRBJ2-5	TRBV4-1	NA	TGCGCCAGCAGCCCGGAGGGCCACGTAAGAGAGACCCAGTACTTC	CASSPEGHVRETQYF
many	TRBJ1-1	TRBV20-1	NA	TGCAGTGCTAGGGGGGGCCTGGATGTTGAAGCTTTCTTT	CSARGGLDVEAFF
few	TRBJ2-2	TRBV28	NA	TGTGCCAGCAGCCTCGGTGGAGGTCACACCGGGGAGCTGTTTTTT	CASSLGGGHTGELFF
many	TRBJ2-3	TRBV4-2	NA	TGTGCCAGCAGCCAAGGACTCTCATCAGATACGCAGTATTTT	CASSQGLSSDTQYF
NA	TRBJ1-2	TRBV5-6	NA	TGTGCCTGCAGCGCATACAGCTATGGCTACACCTTC	CACSAYSYGYTF
many	TRBJ1-5	TRBV9	TRBD1	TGTGCCAGCAGCTCAGGGGCGGACAGGGGTGATCAGCCCCAGCATTTT	CASSSGADRGDQPQHF
few	TRBJ1-1	TRBV6-4	TRBD1	TGTGCCAGCAGTGAAACAGGGGGCGAGAACACTGAAGCTTTCTTT	CASSETGGENTEAFF
few	TRBJ2-1	TRBV13	TRBD2	TGTGCCAGCAGCCTTAGAGGGAGGGCTAGCGGTAATTACAATGAGCAGTTCTTC	CASSLRGRASGNYNEQFF
many	TRBJ2-1	TRBV11-2	NA	TGTGCCAGCAGCTCCCAGGGGGGAAGTGAGCAGTTCTTC	CASSSQGGSEQFF
many	TRBJ2-3	TRBV11-3	NA	TGTGCCAGCAGCTTTTTTTCGACTCGAGGGAACGATACGCAGTATTTT	CASSFFSTRGNDTQYF
NA	TRBJ2-2	TRBV7-2	NA	TGTGCCAGCAGCTCCGCCGGGAGAAGGGAGCTGTTTTTT	CASSSAGRRELFF
few	TRBJ2-3	TRBV20-1	NA	TGCAGTGCTAGAGACCCCTCCTTAGCGGAGATCACAGATACGCAGTATTTT	CSARDPSLAEITDTQYF
few	TRBJ1-1	TRBV20-1	NA	TGCAGTGCTAGAGATCATCGGGGAGGTATGAACACTGAAGCTTTCTTT	CSARDHRGGMNTEAFF
many	TRBJ1-2	TRBV28	NA	TGTGCCAGCACCCCTGGACACCTAGAGGGGTATGGCTACACCTTC	CASTPGHLEGYGYTF
few	TRBJ2-1	TRBV20-1	TRBD2	TGCAGTGCTAGACGGTCCGGGACTAGCGACAATGAGCAGTTCTTC	CSARRSGTSDNEQFF
NA	TRBJ2-2	TRBV3-1	NA	TGTGCCAGCAGCCAAGGGGTCGGGGAGCTGTTTTTT	CASSQGVGELFF
NA	TRBJ2-2	TRBV28	NA	TGTGCCACCGACCCACGCGACACCGGGGAGCTGTTTTTT	CATDPRDTGELFF
few	TRBJ1-1	TRBV6-1	NA	TGTGCCAGCAAGCCCCGGGACACCATGAACACTGAAGCTTTCTTT	CASKPRDTMNTEAFF
few	TRBJ2-4	TRBV6-1	NA	TGTGCCAGCACCCAAACAGGGTCTAAAGCCAAAAACATTCAGTACTTC	CASTQTGSKAKNIQYF
many	TRBJ1-1	TRBV15	TRBD1	TGTGCCACCAGCAGAGAGGGACAGGGAGAAGCTTTCTTT	CATSREGQGEAFF
few	TRBJ2-1	TRBV7-2	NA	TGTGCCAGCAGCTTAGCCAGTGGACAACGGGGTGAGCAGTTCTTC	CASSLASGQRGEQFF